The clone carrying this TCR beta chain was observed a handful of times. Its antigen is unknown. The data were taken from a study of T cells after posttransplantation cyclophosphamide. Findings and limits, study-wide: Donor-recipient repertoire similarity was low at 1-2 months, rising over year one.

This CDR3 has 11 amino acids. The germline V gene has CDR1 MNHEY and CDR2 SVGAGI. The V end lost 6 bases, the J end lost 5 bases, and 8 bases lay between the germline ends. Method: immunoSEQ multiplex PCR; TCRdb's copy keeps in-frame clones and lacks some. The table lists about 33,000 clones, with no singletons. The chain uses TRBV6-5 and TRBJ2-7; no clear D gene. Sequences were obtained from PBMCs. This clonotype originated in a girl aged 5 to 17 in good health, CMV-negative, and a related stem cell transplant donor. The CDR3 DNA reads as TGTGCCAGCAGAAGGAGCAACGAGCAGTACTTC. Its translation: CASRRSNEQYF.